The 22 T cell receptor beta chains given below trace back to one sample, sequenced in a study of radiation and T cells in renal cell carcinoma. Time point specified: blood 2 weeks post-SBRT. Indicated treatment: 15 Gy SBRT to primary tumor, nephrectomy 4 weeks later. The assay was immunoSEQ multiplex PCR, and TCRdb's table has in-frame clones only and misses some. Of roughly 150,000 clones in the sample, roughly 87% are singletons; the top ten hold 10% to 15%. The input for sequencing was blood, taken from a patient whose treatment included radiotherapy and nephrectomy. Source of these receptors: a woman aged 50 to 65 with renal cell carcinoma.

This chain links TRBV19 with TRBJ1-5; TRBD1 matches at 8 bases. The CDR3 totals 16 residues. V was pared by 6 bases and J by 0 bases, with 7 bases of the junction left unmatched. CDR1 is LNHDA, CDR2 SQIVND, per germline (reference sequence). CDR3 residues: CASSAQGAISNQPQHF. Written as DNA, the CDR3 is TGTGCCAGTAGCGCCCAGGGGGCGATTAGCAATCAGCCCCAGCATTTT. Looking up the rest from reference TRBV19 and TRBJ1-5 gives the full variable domain: DGGITQSPKYLFRKEGQNVTLSCEQNLNHDAMYWYRQDPGQGLRLIYYSQIVNDFQKGDIAEGYSVSREKKESFPLTVTSAQKNPTAFYLCASSAQGAISNQPQHFGDGTRLSIL.

The chain couples TRBV2 to TRBJ2-2, with D unclear. The CDR3 sequence is 15 residues long. V was cut by 3 bases and J by 0 bases, with 8 bases left in between. CDR1 and CDR2 from the germline V gene are SNHLY and FYNNEI. Written as DNA, the CDR3 is TGTGCCAGCAGTGAGGTTTGGTCGAACACCGGGGAGCTGTTTTTT. Its protein is CASSEVWSNTGELFF.

The chain is built from TRBV6-5 and TRBJ2-5; 8 bases fit TRBD2. CDR3 length: 14 residues. Germline V gives CDR1 MNHEY, CDR2 SVGAGI. J lost 2 bases, V lost 6 bases, and 5 bases had no gene match. Here the CDR3 reads CASRPGGDQETQYF. CDR3 DNA: TGTGCCAGCAGGCCCGGGGGGGATCAAGAGACCCAGTACTTC.

A remark on this clone: Other DNA sequences of this sample code for an identical CDR3. This chain joins TRBV9 and TRBJ2-3, with D uncertain. The CDR3 is 14 residues long. Trimming pared 2 bases from V and 0 bases from J, leaving 7 bases between. Looked up from germline, CDR1 is SGDLS and CDR2 is YYNGEE. This chain's CDR3 is CASSVVSSTDTQYF. The CDR3 nucleotides are TGTGCCAGCAGCGTCGTCAGTAGCACAGATACGCAGTATTTT.

J is TRBJ1-1 and V is TRBV7-2; TRBD1 agrees at 10 bases. In germline, CDR1 is SGHTA, CDR2 FQGNSA. The length of the CDR3 is 15 residues. With V trimmed by 5 bases and J by 5 bases, 8 bases remained unmatched. The CDR3 spells CASSPIGQGVTEAFF. CDR3 sequence (DNA): TGTGCCAGCAGCCCAATCGGACAGGGGGTAACTGAAGCTTTCTTT. The entire variable domain, with the rest obtained from reference TRBV7-2 and TRBJ1-1, is as follows: GAGVSQSPSNKVTEKGKDVELRCDPISGHTALYWYRQSLGQGLEFLIYFQGNSAPDKSGLPSDRFSAERTGGSVSTLTIQRTQQEDSAVYLCASSPIGQGVTEAFFGQGTRLTVV.

The CDR3 bases are TGTGCCAGCAGTACCCCAGGGTCCGGCTATGGCTACACCTTC. It specifies CASSTPGSGYGYTF. V is TRBV6-1 and J is TRBJ1-2; the D gene is possibly TRBD1 (5 bases). Germline values: CDR1 MNHNS, CDR2 SASEGT. CDR3 length equals 14 residues. With 5 bases removed from V and 4 bases from J, the gap between germline ends came to 14 bases.

The gene calls are TRBV19 and TRBJ2-2; D might be TRBD2 (6 bases). The germline gives CDR1 LNHDA, CDR2 SQIVND (reference sequence). This CDR3 is 14 amino acids long. Deletions cut 6 bases from V and 4 bases from J, with 12 bases between. The CDR3 DNA is TGTGCCAGTAGAGGACTACCGGGCACCGGGGAGCTGTTTTTT. As protein: CASRGLPGTGELFF.

The chain carries TRBV11-1 and TRBJ1-1, with D maybe TRBD1 (5 bases). Per germline, CDR1 SGHAT and CDR2 FQDESV (reference sequence). CDR3 length equals 17 residues. V was shortened by 5 bases and J by 4 bases, with 23 bases between the two germline ends. The CDR3 loop is CASSLGVVGGATTEAFF. CDR3 in DNA: TGTGCCAGCAGCCTAGGAGTAGTTGGGGGAGCGACCACTGAAGCTTTCTTT.

This clone showed up many times. V and J are TRBV25-1 and TRBJ1-6, with 8 bases matching TRBD1. The germline CDR1 and CDR2 sequences are MGHDK and SYGVNS. V shed 3 bases, J shed 7 bases, and the junction held 2 bases outside the gene matches. This CDR3 is built from 14 residues. CDR3 nucleotide sequence: TGTGCCAGCAGTGATTGGGACAGGAATTCACCCCTCCACTTT. The encoded protein is CASSDWDRNSPLHF. The full variable domain, in which reference TRBV25-1 and TRBJ1-6 provide the parts outside the CDR3, is EADIYQTPRYLVIGTGKKITLECSQTMGHDKMYWYQQDPGMELHLIHYSYGVNSTEKGDLSSESTVSRIRTEHFPLTLESARPSHTSQYLCASSDWDRNSPLHFGNGTRLTVT.

The gene calls are TRBV7-2 and TRBJ2-3; the match to TRBD2 covers 9 bases. Trimming cost V 2 bases and J 6 bases; bases outside gene matches: 6. This CDR3 has 15 amino acids. Germline V gives CDR1 SGHTA, CDR2 FQGNSA. CDR3 in DNA: TGTGCCAGCAGCTTATTTGCGGGGGGGGAGGATACGCAGTATTTT. Amino acids: CASSLFAGGEDTQYF.

The chain employs TRBV5-4 and TRBJ2-7; D may be TRBD1 (5 bases). CDR1 and CDR2 from the germline V gene are SGHNT and YYREEE (reference sequence). The CDR3 extends over 14 amino acids. Deletions cut 0 bases from V and 0 bases from J, with 7 bases between. The CDR3 region is CASSLGQPSYEQYF. CDR3 nucleotides: TGTGCCAGCAGCTTGGGACAGCCCTCCTACGAGCAGTACTTC.

The genes are TRBV7-2 and TRBJ2-1; 15 bases align to TRBD2. Looked up from germline, CDR1 is SGHTA and CDR2 is FQGNSA. J lost 1 base, V lost 4 bases, and 8 bases had no gene match. This CDR3 is built from 19 residues. The CDR3, as DNA: TGTGCCAGCAGCTCCCCCCCGGGACTAGCGGGGGGATCCTACAATGAGCAGTTCTTC. This codes for CASSSPPGLAGGSYNEQFF.

The CDR3 here is CASSIAPDNEQFF. CDR3 in DNA: TGTGCCAGTAGTATAGCTCCGGACAATGAGCAGTTCTTC. The chain couples TRBV19 to TRBJ2-1, with no clear D. The CDR3 is made up of 13 amino acids. CDR1 and CDR2 from the germline V gene are LNHDA and SQIVND (reference sequence). Trimming removed 1 base from V and 5 bases from J, with 6 bases in between.

The chain employs TRBV7-8 and TRBJ2-2; TRBD1 agrees at 8 bases. The CDR3 covers 14 residues. CDR1 and CDR2 from the germline V gene are SGHVS and FQNEAQ. V trimming: 6 bases; J trimming: 2 bases; junction bases outside the gene matches: 2. This chain's CDR3 is CASSQGANTGELFF. The CDR3 region has the DNA TGTGCCAGCAGTCAGGGGGCAAACACCGGGGAGCTGTTTTTT.

This clone was observed once. The chain employs TRBV11-1 and TRBJ1-1; a possible D gene is TRBD1 (6 bases). Germline V gene lookup returns CDR1 SGHAT and CDR2 FQDESV (reference sequence). This CDR3 region has 13 residues. Trimming pared 5 bases from V and 1 base from J, leaving 8 bases between. CDR3 sequence reads: CASSQQGNTEAFF. CDR3 bases: TGTGCCAGCAGCCAACAGGGGAACACTGAAGCTTTCTTT.

The rearrangement uses TRBV2 and TRBJ2-4; no firm D call. CDR1 is SNHLY and CDR2 is FYNNEI in the germline V gene. This CDR3 spans 16 amino acids. Trimming pared 5 bases from V and 0 bases from J, leaving 14 bases between. CDR3 loop: CASSLFPSLAKNIQYF. The CDR3 bases are TGTGCCAGCAGTCTATTCCCGTCCCTAGCCAAAAACATTCAGTACTTC.

V usage is TRBV5-6 and J usage is TRBJ1-2, with D possibly being TRBD1 (6 bases). With 3 bases removed from V and 4 bases from J, the gap between germline ends came to 16 bases. Germline CDR1 and CDR2: SGHDT and YYEEEE. The CDR3 is 15 amino acids. CDR3: CASSSAGGHGYGYTF. The CDR3 DNA sequence: TGTGCCAGCAGCTCCGCCGGGGGGCATGGCTATGGCTACACCTTC.

This rearrangement joins TRBV6-1 to TRBJ2-7; D is tentatively TRBD1 or TRBD2 (5 bases each). Germline values: CDR1 MNHNS, CDR2 SASEGT. The ends were cut back, 2 bases at V and 3 bases at J, with 11 bases in the middle. This CDR3 contains 14 residues. CDR3 coding DNA: TGTGCCAGCAGTGAAAGAGGGGCGGGCTACGAGCAGTACTTC. Protein: CASSERGAGYEQYF.

This chain links TRBV15 with TRBJ2-7; 7 bases agree with TRBD1. V lost 0 bases to trimming and J lost 0 bases; unmatched junction nucleotides: 5. CDR1 LNHNV and CDR2 YYDKDF come from the germline V gene (reference sequence). This CDR3 spans 16 amino acids. This CDR3 reads CATSRDLGQTSYEQYF. The CDR3, as DNA: TGTGCCACCAGCAGAGATCTGGGACAGACCTCCTACGAGCAGTACTTC.

This rearrangement joins TRBV30 to TRBJ2-7, with 7 bases aligning to TRBD1. The CDR3 totals 14 residues. Trimming removed 2 bases from V and 0 bases from J; junction bases left unmatched: 4. Germline V gene sequence: CDR1 GTSNPN, CDR2 SVGIG (reference sequence). The CDR3 DNA reads as TGTGCCTGGAGTCTTGGGACAGTCTCCTACGAGCAGTACTTC. It codes for CAWSLGTVSYEQYF.

The rearrangement joins TRBV2 to TRBJ2-1; 12 nucleotides agree with TRBD2. Germline V gene lookup returns CDR1 SNHLY and CDR2 FYNNEI. The CDR3 loop spans 16 amino acids. After removal of 7 bases from V and 4 bases from J, the junction contained 8 bases not matched to a gene. The CDR3 DNA is TGTGCCAGCAACAGACTAGCGGGGGCCTTATACAATGAGCAGTTCTTC. Protein product: CASNRLAGALYNEQFF.

This chain joins TRBV4-2 and TRBJ1-2; D not certain. The CDR3 consists of 13 residues. Germline assignment: CDR1 LGHNA and CDR2 YNFKEQ. V was cut by 1 base and J by 7 bases, with 10 bases left in between. The CDR3 DNA is TGTGCCAGCAGCCAAGGAAGGAGTGGTGGCTACACCTTC. Its translation: CASSQGRSGGYTF.